This note documents a single T cell receptor beta chain sequence. These data belong to a study of blood T cell repertoires in COVID-19. Germline CDR1 SNHLY, CDR2 FYNNEI. The CDR3 contains 15 residues. Trimming took 8 bases from V and 6 from J, leaving 17 bases between them. TCRdb's copy holds only in-frame clones and misses some; the assay was immunoSEQ multiplex PCR. Seen here are 200,000 to 250,000 clones, around 90% observed once, and the top ten hold 3% to 4%. Participants spanned ages about 18 to 95 years and resided in 20 to 30 US areas. The specimen sequenced was PBMCs or T cells enriched from blood (not recorded which). The TCR comes from a young woman who had been exposed to COVID-19. The chain recombines TRBV2 with TRBJ1-6; TRBD1 might be the D (6 bases). The CDR3 sequence is CASVTEGVTNSPLHF. The CDR3, as DNA: TGTGCCAGCGTGACTGAGGGGGTTACTAATTCACCCCTCCACTTT.